Shown below are 28 T cell receptor beta chains from a single sample sequenced in a study of blood T cell repertoires in COVID-19. Generated by immunoSEQ multiplex PCR, the TCRdb table keeps only in-frame clones and is missing some. Found here are 100,000 to 120,000 clones, 87% of them singletons; the top ten hold roughly 4.9%. Sample: peripheral blood. The receptors here all came from a human donor in a cohort sampled during active COVID-19.

The CDR3 region is CASSGTGAPYEQYF. The CDR3 bases are TGTGCCAGCTCAGGGACAGGGGCGCCCTACGAGCAGTACTTC. V usage is TRBV18 and J usage is TRBJ2-7; 10 nucleotides agree with TRBD1. Trimming at V came to 5 bases and at J to 2 bases, leaving 3 bases not matched to a gene. The germline V gene has CDR1 KGHSH and CDR2 LQKENI. The CDR3 has 14 amino acids.

This chain joins TRBV24-1 and TRBJ2-5; a possible D gene is TRBD2 (6 bases). The CDR3 has 16 amino acids. Between the trimmed V and J ends, which lost 5 bases and 5 bases, there was a span of 20 bases. Germline V CDR1 and CDR2: KGHDR, SFDVKD. The CDR3 protein is CATSGLREAREETQYF. CDR3 coding DNA: TGTGCCACCAGTGGGTTGAGGGAGGCTCGCGAGGAGACCCAGTACTTC.

This chain connects TRBV14 to TRBJ2-2; possibly TRBD2 for D (6 bases). The CDR3 consists of 14 residues. CDR1 SGHDN and CDR2 FVKESK come from the germline V gene. Trimming pared 4 bases from V and 5 bases from J, leaving 11 bases between. The CDR3: CASSPAGRTGELFF. The CDR3 bases are TGTGCCAGCAGCCCCGCGGGGAGGACCGGGGAGCTGTTTTTT.

As regards this clone: A read error may account for a junction end that differs from germline. The CDR3 sequence is CASSLTYTGLSYEQYF. The CDR3 bases are TGTGCTAGCAGCTTAACTTACACAGGGCTCTCCTACGAGCAGTACTTC. This sequence joins TRBV7-7 and TRBJ2-7; D might be TRBD1 (6 bases). Looked up from germline, CDR1 is SSHAT and CDR2 is FNYEAQ (reference sequence). This CDR3 contains 16 residues.

V is TRBV2 and J is TRBJ1-2, with D hard to call. The germline gives CDR1 SNHLY, CDR2 FYNNEI. The ends were cut back, 4 bases at V and 5 bases at J, with 11 bases in the middle. The CDR3 is 13 residues long. The CDR3 DNA reads TGTGCCAGCAGTGTGAACAGAGAGTATGGCTACACCTTC. Translating gives CASSVNREYGYTF.

The J gene is TRBJ2-1, the V gene TRBV12-5; D may be TRBD1 (6 bases). Per germline, CDR1 LGHNT and CDR2 FRNRAP. The V gene lost 6 bases and the J gene lost 10 bases, with 19 bases spanning the gap. The CDR3 sequence is 14 residues long. The DNA of the CDR3 is TGTGCTAGTGGCCGAGTCGACAGGACGGGCGAGCAGTTCTTC. It specifies CASGRVDRTGEQFF.

The chain joins TRBV21-1 to TRBJ1-5. TRBV21-1 is noted as a pseudogene. The CDR3 has 17 amino acids. The CDR3 nucleotides are TGTGCCAGCAGCAAAGCCGAGGGTTTTCCGAGCAATCAGCCCCAGCATTTT. Protein: CASSKAEGFPSNQPQHF.

V gene TRBV4-1 combines with J gene TRBJ2-3, with 8 positions matching TRBD2. The CDR3 sequence is 16 residues long. CDR1 and CDR2 from the germline V gene are MGHRA and YSYEKL. Trimming removed 0 bases from V and 3 bases from J; junction bases left unmatched: 5. In DNA, the CDR3 is TGCGCCAGCAGCCAAGATTTGGCTAGCGGGACAGATACGCAGTATTTT. Translated: CASSQDLASGTDTQYF.

The V gene is TRBV30, the J gene TRBJ1-3, with D uncertain. Trimming removed 2 bases from V and 0 bases from J, with 11 bases in between. Per the germline V gene, CDR1 is GTSNPN and CDR2 is SVGIG (reference sequence). This CDR3 is 15 amino acids long. The CDR3 here is CAWSRGGSSGNTIYF. The DNA of the CDR3 is TGTGCCTGGAGTCGAGGAGGGTCCTCTGGAAACACCATATATTTT.

The chain recombines TRBV19 with TRBJ1-5; TRBD1 matches at 8 bases. Germline V gene data show CDR1 as LNHDA and CDR2 as SQIVND (reference sequence). The CDR3 is 17 amino acids. V dropped 6 bases and J dropped 0; count of bases not matched to a gene: 10. CDR3 in DNA: TGTGCCAGTAGCCCGGGACAGGTGATTTATAGCAATCAGCCCCAGCATTTT. It yields the protein CASSPGQVIYSNQPQHF.

This chain connects TRBV9 to TRBJ1-1; D is unclear. Per the germline V gene, CDR1 is SGDLS and CDR2 is YYNGEE. The CDR3 totals 13 residues. The ends were cut back, 5 bases at V and 4 bases at J, with 12 bases in the middle. The CDR3, as DNA: TGTGCCAGCAGGTCGCGCCTCCCCACTGAAGCTTTCTTT. Translating gives CASRSRLPTEAFF.

The V call is TRBV28, the J call TRBJ1-2, with D hard to call. V gave up 6 bases and J gave up 4 bases, with 12 bases separating them. Germline values: CDR1 MDHEN, CDR2 SYDVKM. The CDR3 is made up of 13 amino acids. The CDR3 DNA reads TGTGCCAGCAGCCCGAGCGGGTTCTATGGCTACACCTTC. Translating it yields CASSPSGFYGYTF.

J is TRBJ2-6 and V is TRBV7-3; D call uncertain. Per germline, CDR1 SGHTA and CDR2 FQGTGA. V lost 1 base, J lost 0 bases, and 4 bases lay in between. There are 15 residues in the CDR3. CDR3 sequence (DNA): TGTGCCAGCAGCTTAAGAGTCTCTGGGGCCAACGTCCTGACTTTC. Its protein is CASSLRVSGANVLTF.

The chain links TRBV7-3 to TRBJ1-2, with 8 bases that match TRBD1. The germline gives CDR1 SGHTA, CDR2 FQGTGA. V was clipped by 4 bases and J by 4 bases; unmatched bases: 11. This CDR3 spans 16 amino acids. DNA of the CDR3: TGTGCCAGCAGCTCAGGCAGGGGGCCGGGGGCCTATGGCTACACCTTC. Amino acids: CASSSGRGPGAYGYTF.

The chain couples TRBV5-1 to TRBJ2-1, with 8 positions matching TRBD2. The V segment lost 3 bases and the J segment 9 bases; nucleotides outside the gene matches: 5. The CDR3 contains 13 residues. Germline lookup yields CDR1 SGHRS and CDR2 YFSETQ. This chain's CDR3 is CASSWGLDREQFF. The DNA of the CDR3 is TGCGCCAGCAGCTGGGGACTAGATCGTGAGCAGTTCTTC.

The V call is TRBV10-3, the J call TRBJ1-5, with TRBD1 matching over 9 bases. The CDR3 has 16 residues. Per the germline V gene, CDR1 is ENHRY and CDR2 is SYGVKD. Trimming cost V 2 bases and J 0 bases; bases outside gene matches: 2. The CDR3 DNA reads as TGTGCCATCAGTGAGGGACAGGGGAATAGCAATCAGCCCCAGCATTTT. This translates into CAISEGQGNSNQPQHF.

The chain uses TRBV10-2 and TRBJ2-1; D is perhaps TRBD2 (6 bases). V was trimmed by 5 bases and J by 6 bases, leaving 17 bases between them. CDR3 length: 15 amino acids. From germline, CDR1 is WSHSY and CDR2 SAAADI. CDR3 bases: TGCGCCAGCAGTCCCAGCGGGTCTGTGATCAATGAGCAGTTCTTC. This encodes CASSPSGSVINEQFF.

V is TRBV7-6 and J is TRBJ2-1, with D perhaps matching TRBD2 (6 bases). Looked up from germline, CDR1 is SGHVS and CDR2 is FNYEAQ. CDR3 size: 16 residues. V was cut by 1 base and J by 2 bases, with 12 bases left in between. The CDR3: CASSLGGRGPYNEQFF. DNA for the CDR3: TGTGCCAGCAGCTTAGGAGGGCGGGGCCCCTACAATGAGCAGTTCTTC.

This chain uses TRBV10-1 with TRBJ1-1, with 7 bases fitting TRBD1. Germline CDR1 reads WNHNN; CDR2 reads SYGVQD (reference sequence). V lost 3 bases and J lost 2; bases outside the gene matches: 6. This CDR3 spans 15 amino acids. CDR3 bases: TGCGCCAGCAGTGAATCGGACAGGACCAACACTGAAGCTTTCTTT. It translates to CASSESDRTNTEAFF.

In this sample, this clone turned up a few times. The chain joins TRBV25-1 to TRBJ1-4, with D hard to call. The CDR3 consists of 16 residues. CDR1 and CDR2 (germline): MGHDK, SYGVNS. The V and J ends lost 4 bases and 3 bases respectively, with 15 bases between them. CDR3 DNA: TGTGCCAGCAGTGGGAGGCCGGGAGCGGCTAATGAAAAACTGTTTTTT. This encodes CASSGRPGAANEKLFF.

The chain links TRBV3-1 (or the pseudogene TRBV3-2) to TRBJ2-2; maybe TRBD2 (6 bases). Germline V gives CDR1 LGHDT, CDR2 YNNKEL (reference sequence). The CDR3 totals 15 residues. V was clipped by 0 bases and J by 6 bases, with 11 bases between them. Here the CDR3 DNA reads TGTGCCAGCAGCCAAGAAGCGGGTATCCCCGGGGAGCTGTTTTTT. Its translation is CASSQEAGIPGELFF.

The gene calls are TRBV6-1 and TRBJ1-2; a weak D match, TRBD1 (5 bases). The CDR3 sequence is 14 residues long. V lost 1 base and J 7 bases, leaving 13 bases between the germline ends. Germline V lookup: CDR1 MNHNS, CDR2 SASEGT. Here the CDR3 reads CASSEVAGGGGYTF. The CDR3 DNA is TGTGCCAGCAGTGAAGTGGCAGGCGGGGGTGGCTACACCTTC.

The chain is built from TRBV9 and TRBJ2-7; perhaps TRBD2 as D (6 bases). CDR1 is SGDLS and CDR2 is YYNGEE in the germline V gene. This CDR3 is 16 amino acids long. Trimming pared 0 bases from V and 3 bases from J, leaving 16 bases between. The CDR3 here is CASSVAPGGPLYEQYF. The CDR3 DNA reads as TGTGCCAGCAGCGTAGCCCCCGGGGGACCCCTCTACGAGCAGTACTTC.

Here the CDR3 reads CASSLGVGLYEQYF. CDR3 bases: TGTGCCAGCAGCCTTGGAGTAGGCCTCTACGAGCAGTACTTC. The J gene is TRBJ2-7, the V gene TRBV11-2; D is ambiguous. This CDR3 is built from 14 residues. Germline V gene data show CDR1 as SGHAT and CDR2 as FQNNGV. The V end lost 5 bases, the J end lost 3 bases, and 14 bases lay between the germline ends.

This clone was picked up one time. The chain links TRBV2 to TRBJ2-2, with TRBD1 matching 8 bases. V was clipped by 6 bases and J by 0 bases; unmatched bases: 0. The CDR3 covers 14 residues. Germline V CDR1 and CDR2: SNHLY, FYNNEI. The CDR3 DNA reads as TGTGCCAGCAGACAGGGGGCGAACACCGGGGAGCTGTTTTTT. Translation: CASRQGANTGELFF.

CDR3 protein: CASSLAGGLNTEAFF. CDR3 coding DNA: TGCGCCAGCAGCTTGGCGGGGGGGTTGAACACTGAAGCTTTCTTT. The chain combines TRBV5-1 with TRBJ1-1, with D maybe TRBD1 (5 bases). Trimming stripped 0 bases from V and 0 bases from J, with 9 bases between. CDR3 size: 15 residues. Germline V lookup: CDR1 SGHRS, CDR2 YFSETQ.

The chain uses TRBV10-3 and TRBJ2-1; 12 positions agree with TRBD2. V was pared by 4 bases and J by 0 bases, with 7 bases of the junction left unmatched. The CDR3 loop spans 18 amino acids. The germline gives CDR1 ENHRY, CDR2 SYGVKD. The CDR3 is CAISGLAGGRSSYNEQFF. CDR3 in DNA: TGTGCCATCAGTGGCCTAGCGGGAGGGCGTAGCTCCTACAATGAGCAGTTCTTC.

The J gene is TRBJ2-1, the V gene TRBV30, with TRBD2 as a possible D gene (5 bases). With 5 bases removed from V and 9 bases from J, the gap between germline ends came to 26 bases. This CDR3 spans 16 amino acids. Germline V CDR1 and CDR2: GTSNPN, SVGIG (reference sequence). CDR3 loop: CAWDGPRSPGEGEQFF. As DNA, the CDR3 is TGTGCCTGGGACGGACCCCGGTCTCCAGGAGAGGGTGAGCAGTTCTTC.